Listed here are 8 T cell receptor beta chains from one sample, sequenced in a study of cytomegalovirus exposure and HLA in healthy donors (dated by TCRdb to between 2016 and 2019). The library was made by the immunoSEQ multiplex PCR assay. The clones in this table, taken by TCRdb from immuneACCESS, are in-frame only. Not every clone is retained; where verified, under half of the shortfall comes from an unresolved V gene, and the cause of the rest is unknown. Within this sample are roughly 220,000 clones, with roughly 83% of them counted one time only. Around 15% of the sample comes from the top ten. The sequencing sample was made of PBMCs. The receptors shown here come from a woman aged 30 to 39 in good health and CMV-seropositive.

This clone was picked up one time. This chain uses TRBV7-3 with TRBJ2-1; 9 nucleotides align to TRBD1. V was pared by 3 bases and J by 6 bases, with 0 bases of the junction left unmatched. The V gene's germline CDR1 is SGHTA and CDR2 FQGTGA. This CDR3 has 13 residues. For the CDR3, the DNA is TGTGCCAGCAGCTTGGGACAGGGCAATGAGCAGTTCTTC. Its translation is CASSLGQGNEQFF. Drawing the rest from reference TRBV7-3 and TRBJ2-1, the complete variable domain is GAGVSQTPSNKVTEKGKYVELRCDPISGHTALYWYRQSLGQGPEFLIYFQGTGAADDSGLPNDRFFAVRPEGSVSTLKIQRTERGDSAVYLCASSLGQGNEQFFGPGTRLTVL.

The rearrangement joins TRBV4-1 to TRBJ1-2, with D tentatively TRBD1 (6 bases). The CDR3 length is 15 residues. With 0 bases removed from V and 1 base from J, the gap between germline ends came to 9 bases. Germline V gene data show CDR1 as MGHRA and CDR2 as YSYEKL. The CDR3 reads CASSQEPTGNYGYTF. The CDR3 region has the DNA TGCGCCAGCAGCCAAGAACCGACAGGTAACTATGGCTACACCTTC.

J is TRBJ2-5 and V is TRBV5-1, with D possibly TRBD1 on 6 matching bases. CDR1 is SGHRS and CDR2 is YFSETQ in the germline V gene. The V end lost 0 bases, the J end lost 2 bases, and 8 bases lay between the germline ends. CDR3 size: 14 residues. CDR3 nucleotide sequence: TGCGCCAGCAGCTTGGAAGGACAGCAAGAGACCCAGTACTTC. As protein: CASSLEGQQETQYF.

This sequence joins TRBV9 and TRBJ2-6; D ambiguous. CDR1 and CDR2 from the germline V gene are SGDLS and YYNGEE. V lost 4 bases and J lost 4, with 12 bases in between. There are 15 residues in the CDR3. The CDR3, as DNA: TGTGCCAGCAGCCCTACAGCCCCCGGGGCCAACGTCCTGACTTTC. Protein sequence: CASSPTAPGANVLTF. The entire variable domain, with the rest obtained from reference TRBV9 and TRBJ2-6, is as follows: DSGVTQTPKHLITATGQRVTLRCSPRSGDLSVYWYQQSLDQGLQFLIQYYNGEERAKGNILERFSAQQFPDLHSELNLSSLELGDSALYFCASSPTAPGANVLTFGAGSRLTVL.

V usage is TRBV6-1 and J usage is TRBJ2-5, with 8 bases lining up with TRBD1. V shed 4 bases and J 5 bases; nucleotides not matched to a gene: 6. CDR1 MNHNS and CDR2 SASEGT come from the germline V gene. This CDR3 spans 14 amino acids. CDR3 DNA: TGTGCCAGCAGTGTGCAGGGGGCGCGGGAGACCCAGTACTTC. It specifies CASSVQGARETQYF.

CDR3 residues: CASSEMAASGNTIYF. The CDR3, as DNA: TGTGCCAGCAGTGAAATGGCAGCCTCTGGAAACACCATATATTTT. V gene TRBV6-1 combines with J gene TRBJ1-3; no clear D. The CDR3 is 15 amino acids. Per germline, CDR1 MNHNS and CDR2 SASEGT. The V end lost 2 bases, the J end lost 0 bases, and 8 bases lay between the germline ends.

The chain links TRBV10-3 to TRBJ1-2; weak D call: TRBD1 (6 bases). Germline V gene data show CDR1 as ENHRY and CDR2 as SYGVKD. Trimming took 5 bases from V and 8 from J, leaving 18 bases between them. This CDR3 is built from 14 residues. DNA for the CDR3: TGTGCCATCAGTAAGGACGGAAGGCAGGGGGGCTACACCTTC. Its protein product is CAISKDGRQGGYTF.

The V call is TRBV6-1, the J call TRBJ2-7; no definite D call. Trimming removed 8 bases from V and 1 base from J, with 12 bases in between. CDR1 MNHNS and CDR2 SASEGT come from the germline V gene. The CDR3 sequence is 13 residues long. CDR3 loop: CASRRALSYEQYF. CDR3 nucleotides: TGTGCCAGCCGACGGGCCCTATCCTACGAGCAGTACTTC.